One and the same sample provided the 5 T cell receptor beta chains below, sequenced in a study of neurological immune-mediated disorders. Using its own MiXCR run on the 5' RACE reads, TCRdb lists one record per CDR3 protein. The sample lists about 51,000 distinct CDR3 sequences, roughly 15% occurring once. The specimen was PBMCs. The source of these receptors is a man aged 55-75 years in good health.

The rearrangement joins TRBV14 to TRBJ2-5, with a possible D match to TRBD2 (5 bases). Trimming took off 6 bases at V and 2 bases at J, with 13 bases between the two ends. Germline V gene lookup returns CDR1 SGHDN and CDR2 FVKESK. The CDR3 length is 14 residues. CDR3 loop: CASSSASGQETQYF. In DNA form, the CDR3 reads TGTGCCAGCAGTAGTGCCAGCGGACAAGAGACCCAGTACTTC.

The sample holds many counts of this clonotype. The CDR3 bases are TGCAGTGCTAGAGAGGGGGCGACCGGGGAGCTGTTTTTT. Its protein is CSAREGATGELFF. V and J are TRBV20-1 and TRBJ2-2; D is possibly TRBD1 (6 bases). The CDR3 runs to 13 residues. The germline V gene has CDR1 DFQATT and CDR2 SNEGSKA (reference sequence). The V end was cut by 0 bases, the J end by 5 bases, with 7 bases between.

This clonotype was found many times. The CDR3 loop is CASSPVDRGDEQYF. The CDR3 DNA reads as TGCGCCAGCAGCCCTGTTGACCGAGGGGACGAGCAGTACTTC. The chain has TRBV5-1 and TRBJ2-7; TRBD1 or TRBD2 may be the D gene (5 bases each). Germline CDR1 SGHRS, CDR2 YFSETQ. The CDR3 loop spans 14 amino acids. V was cut by 4 bases and J by 5 bases, with 16 bases left in between.

Many counts were recorded for this clonotype. This chain links TRBV7-2 with TRBJ2-7; TRBD1 might be the D (6 bases). This CDR3 comprises 14 residues. The V gene lost 7 bases and the J gene lost 2 bases, with 15 bases spanning the gap. Germline CDR1 SGHTA, CDR2 FQGNSA. CDR3 bases: TGTGCCAGCACCTTCGTGCAGGGGACCTACGAGCAGTACTTC. It encodes CASTFVQGTYEQYF.

The table lists this clonotype with many counts. The chain couples TRBV15 to TRBJ2-7; TRBD1 agrees at 7 bases. The CDR3 runs to 15 residues. The V gene's germline CDR1 is LNHNV and CDR2 YYDKDF (reference sequence). V lost 5 bases and J lost 0; bases outside the gene matches: 7. The CDR3 loop is CATSQGDSSSYEQYF. The CDR3 coding sequence is TGTGCCACCAGCCAAGGGGACAGTTCCTCCTACGAGCAGTACTTC.